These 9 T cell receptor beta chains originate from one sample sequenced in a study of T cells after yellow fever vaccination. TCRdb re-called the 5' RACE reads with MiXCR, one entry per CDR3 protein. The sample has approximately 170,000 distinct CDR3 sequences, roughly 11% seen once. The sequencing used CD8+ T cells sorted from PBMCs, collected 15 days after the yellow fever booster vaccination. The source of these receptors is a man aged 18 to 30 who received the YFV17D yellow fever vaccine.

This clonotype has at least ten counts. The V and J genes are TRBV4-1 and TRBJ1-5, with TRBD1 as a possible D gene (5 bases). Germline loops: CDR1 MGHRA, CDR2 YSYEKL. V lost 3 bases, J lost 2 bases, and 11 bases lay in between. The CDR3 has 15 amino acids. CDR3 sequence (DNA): TGCGCCAGCAGCCAGGGCAGGGTAGGCAATCAGCCCCAGCATTTT. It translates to CASSQGRVGNQPQHF.

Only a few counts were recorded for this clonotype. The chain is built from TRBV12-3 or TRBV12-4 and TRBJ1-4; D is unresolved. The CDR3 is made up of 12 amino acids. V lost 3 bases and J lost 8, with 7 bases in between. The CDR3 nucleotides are TGTGCCAGCAGTTTTTATCGGGAAAAACTGTTTTTT. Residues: CASSFYREKLFF.

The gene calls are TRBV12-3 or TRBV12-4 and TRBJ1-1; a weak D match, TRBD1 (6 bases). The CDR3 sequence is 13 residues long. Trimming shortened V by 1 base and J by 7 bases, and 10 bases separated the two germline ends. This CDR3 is CASSLGTGFEAFF. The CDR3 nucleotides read TGTGCCAGCAGTTTAGGAACAGGGTTTGAAGCTTTCTTT.

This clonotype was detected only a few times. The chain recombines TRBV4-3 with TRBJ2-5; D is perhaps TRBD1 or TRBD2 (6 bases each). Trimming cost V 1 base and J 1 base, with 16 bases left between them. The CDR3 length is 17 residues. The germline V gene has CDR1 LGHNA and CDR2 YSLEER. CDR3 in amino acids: CASSQGPGGPAQETQYF. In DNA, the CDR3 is TGCGCCAGCAGCCAAGGCCCTGGGGGGCCGGCCCAAGAGACCCAGTACTTC.

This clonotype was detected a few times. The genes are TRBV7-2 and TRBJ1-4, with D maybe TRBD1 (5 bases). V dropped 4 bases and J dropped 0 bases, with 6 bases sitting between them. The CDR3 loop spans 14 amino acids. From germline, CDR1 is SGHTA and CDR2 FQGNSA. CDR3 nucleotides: TGTGCCAGCAGCTCAGGGCCAACTAATGAAAAACTGTTTTTT. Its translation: CASSSGPTNEKLFF.

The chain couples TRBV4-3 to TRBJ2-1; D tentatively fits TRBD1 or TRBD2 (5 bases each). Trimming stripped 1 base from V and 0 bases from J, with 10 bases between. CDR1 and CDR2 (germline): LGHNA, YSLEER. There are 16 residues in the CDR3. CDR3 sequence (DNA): TGCGCCAGCAGCCAAGTAACGGGGCCCTCCTACAATGAGCAGTTCTTC. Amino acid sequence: CASSQVTGPSYNEQFF.

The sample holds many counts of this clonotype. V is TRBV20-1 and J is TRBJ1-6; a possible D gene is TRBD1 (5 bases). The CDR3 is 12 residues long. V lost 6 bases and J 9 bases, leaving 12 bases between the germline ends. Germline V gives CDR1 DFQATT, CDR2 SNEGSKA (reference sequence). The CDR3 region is CSAVDSASPLHF. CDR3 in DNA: TGCAGTGCCGTAGACAGTGCTTCACCCCTCCACTTT.

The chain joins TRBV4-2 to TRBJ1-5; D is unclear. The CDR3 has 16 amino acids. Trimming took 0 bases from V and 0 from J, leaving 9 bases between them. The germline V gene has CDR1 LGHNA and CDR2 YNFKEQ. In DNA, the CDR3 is TGTGCCAGCAGCCAAGAGGAGGGAAGTAGCAATCAGCCCCAGCATTTT. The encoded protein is CASSQEEGSSNQPQHF.

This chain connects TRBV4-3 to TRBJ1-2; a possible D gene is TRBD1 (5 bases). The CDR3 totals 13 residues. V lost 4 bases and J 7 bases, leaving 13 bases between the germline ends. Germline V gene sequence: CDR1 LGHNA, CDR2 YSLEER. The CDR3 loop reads CASSLRDVGGYTF. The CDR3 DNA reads TGCGCCAGCAGCCTCCGGGACGTCGGTGGCTACACCTTC.